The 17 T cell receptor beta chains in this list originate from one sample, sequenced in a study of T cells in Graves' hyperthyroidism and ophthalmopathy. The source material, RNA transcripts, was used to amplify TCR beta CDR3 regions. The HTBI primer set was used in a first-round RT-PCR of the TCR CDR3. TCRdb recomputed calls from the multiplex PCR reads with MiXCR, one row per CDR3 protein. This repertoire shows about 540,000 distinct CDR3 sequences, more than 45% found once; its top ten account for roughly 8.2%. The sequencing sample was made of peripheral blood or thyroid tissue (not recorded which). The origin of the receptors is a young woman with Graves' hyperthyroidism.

CDR3 DNA sequence: TGTGCCAGCAGCTTAGGGGGGGACAGCCACTTT. Encoded protein: CASSLGGDSHF. This chain joins TRBV7-3 and TRBJ1-6; 7 positions match TRBD1. Germline CDR1 reads SGHTA; CDR2 reads FQGTGA. The CDR3 runs 11 residues. V was clipped by 2 bases and J by 18 bases; unmatched bases: 4. Full variable domain (missing parts from reference TRBV7-3 and TRBJ1-6): GAGVSQTPSNKVTEKGKYVELRCDPISGHTALYWYRQSLGQGPEFLIYFQGTGAADDSGLPNDRFFAVRPEGSVSTLKIQRTERGDSAVYLCASSLGGDSHFGNGTRLTVT.

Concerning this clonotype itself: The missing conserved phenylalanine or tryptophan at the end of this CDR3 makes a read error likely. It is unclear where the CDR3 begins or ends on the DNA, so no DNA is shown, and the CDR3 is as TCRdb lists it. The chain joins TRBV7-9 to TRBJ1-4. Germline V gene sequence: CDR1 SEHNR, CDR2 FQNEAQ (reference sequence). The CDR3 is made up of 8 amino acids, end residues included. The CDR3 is CASSVDFY.

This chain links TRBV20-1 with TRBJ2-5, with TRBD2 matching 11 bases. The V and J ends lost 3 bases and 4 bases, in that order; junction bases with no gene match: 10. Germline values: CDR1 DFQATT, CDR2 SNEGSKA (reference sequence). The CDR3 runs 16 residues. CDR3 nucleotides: TGCAGTGCTAGCGTAGCGGGAGGGCCTGAGGTAGAGACCCAGTACTTC. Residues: CSASVAGGPEVETQYF.

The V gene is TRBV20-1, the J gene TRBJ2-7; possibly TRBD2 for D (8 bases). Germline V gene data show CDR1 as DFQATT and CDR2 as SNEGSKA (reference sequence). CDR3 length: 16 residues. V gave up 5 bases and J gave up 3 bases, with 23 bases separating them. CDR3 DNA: TGCAGTGCTGACGGGACAGCAAGCGGGAGTCTCTACGAGCAGTACTTC. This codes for CSADGTASGSLYEQYF.

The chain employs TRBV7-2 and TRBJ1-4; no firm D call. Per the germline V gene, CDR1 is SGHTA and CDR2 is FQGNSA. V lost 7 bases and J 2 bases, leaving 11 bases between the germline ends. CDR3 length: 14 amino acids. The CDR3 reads CASKPLRTNEKLFF. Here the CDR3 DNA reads TGTGCCAGCAAGCCTTTGCGGACTAATGAAAAACTGTTTTTT. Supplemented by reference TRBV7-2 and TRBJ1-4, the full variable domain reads GAGVSQSPSNKVTEKGKDVELRCDPISGHTALYWYRQSLGQGLEFLIYFQGNSAPDKSGLPSDRFSAERTGGSVSTLTIQRTQQEDSAVYLCASKPLRTNEKLFFGSGTQLSVL.

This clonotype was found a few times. The CDR3 coding sequence is TGTGCCCCCGGGCAGGTACAAGAGACCCAGTACTTC. It translates to CAPGQVQETQYF. V is TRBV12-3 or TRBV12-4 and J is TRBJ2-5; no clear D. V gave up 11 bases and J gave up 2 bases, with 12 bases separating them. The CDR3 length is 12 residues.

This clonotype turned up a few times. In DNA, the CDR3 is TGCAGTGCTAGACAGGATGGGACTCTTGCTGGCACTGAAGCTTTCTTT. This sequence encodes CSARQDGTLAGTEAFF. This chain uses TRBV20-1 with TRBJ1-1, with D perhaps matching TRBD1 (5 bases). CDR3 length: 16 residues. CDR1 is DFQATT and CDR2 is SNEGSKA in the germline V gene (reference sequence). Deletions cut 2 bases from V and 4 bases from J, with 20 bases between.

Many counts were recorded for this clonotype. Here the CDR3 DNA reads TGTGCCAGCTCGGACAGGGACAATTCACCCCTCCACTTT. This gives the protein CASSDRDNSPLHF. The chain has TRBV3-1 and TRBJ1-6, with 8 positions matching TRBD1. Germline V CDR1 and CDR2: LGHDT, YNNKEL (reference sequence). V was clipped by 8 bases and J by 7 bases; unmatched bases: 4. The CDR3 is 13 residues long.

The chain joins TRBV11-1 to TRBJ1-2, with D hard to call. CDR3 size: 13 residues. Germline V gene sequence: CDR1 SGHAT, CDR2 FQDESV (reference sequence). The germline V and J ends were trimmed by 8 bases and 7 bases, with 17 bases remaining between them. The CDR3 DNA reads TGTGCCAGCTCACCGGCTCAGGAGGCTGGCTACACCTTC. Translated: CASSPAQEAGYTF.

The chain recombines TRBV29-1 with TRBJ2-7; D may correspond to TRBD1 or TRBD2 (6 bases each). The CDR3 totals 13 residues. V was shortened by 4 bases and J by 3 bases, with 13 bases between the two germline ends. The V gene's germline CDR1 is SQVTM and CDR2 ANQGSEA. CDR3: CSVGYRGDYEQYF. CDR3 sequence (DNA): TGCAGCGTTGGGTATAGGGGGGACTACGAGCAGTACTTC.

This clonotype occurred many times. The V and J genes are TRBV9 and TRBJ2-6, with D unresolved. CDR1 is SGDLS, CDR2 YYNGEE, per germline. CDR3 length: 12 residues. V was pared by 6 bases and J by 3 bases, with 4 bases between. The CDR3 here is CASMDGANVLTF. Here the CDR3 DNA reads TGTGCCAGCATGGATGGGGCCAACGTCCTGACTTTC.

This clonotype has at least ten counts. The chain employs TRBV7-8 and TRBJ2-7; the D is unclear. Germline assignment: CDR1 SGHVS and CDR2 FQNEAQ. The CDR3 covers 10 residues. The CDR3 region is CGIHRVEQYF. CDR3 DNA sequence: TGTGGTATCCATAGGGTCGAGCAGTACTTC.

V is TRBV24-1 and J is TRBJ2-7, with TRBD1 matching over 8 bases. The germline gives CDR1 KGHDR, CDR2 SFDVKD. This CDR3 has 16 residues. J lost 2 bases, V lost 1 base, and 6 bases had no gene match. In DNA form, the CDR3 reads TGTGCCACCAGTGATTTCTCCCGGGACAGGACCTACGAGCAGTACTTC. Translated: CATSDFSRDRTYEQYF.

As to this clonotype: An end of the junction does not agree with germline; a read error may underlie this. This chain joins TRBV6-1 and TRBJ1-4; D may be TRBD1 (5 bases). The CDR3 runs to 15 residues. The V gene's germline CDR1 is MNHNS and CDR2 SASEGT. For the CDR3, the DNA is TGTACCAGCAGCGAGGCGGGGCAAGCTAATGAAAAACTGTTTTTT. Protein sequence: CTSSEAGQANEKLFF.

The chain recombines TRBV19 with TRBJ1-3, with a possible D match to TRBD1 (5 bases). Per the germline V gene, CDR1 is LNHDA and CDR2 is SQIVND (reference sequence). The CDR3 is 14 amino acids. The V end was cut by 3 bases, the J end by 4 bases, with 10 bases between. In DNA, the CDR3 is TGTGCCAGTAGTATGGGGGTTTCAGGAAACACCATATATTTT. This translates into CASSMGVSGNTIYF.

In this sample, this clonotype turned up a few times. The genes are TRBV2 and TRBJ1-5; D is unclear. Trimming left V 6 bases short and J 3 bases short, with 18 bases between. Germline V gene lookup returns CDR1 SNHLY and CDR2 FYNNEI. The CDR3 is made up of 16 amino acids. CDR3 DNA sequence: TGTGCCAGCAGGGAGACCCGGGCCCAATCCAATCAGCCCCAGCATTTT. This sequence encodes CASRETRAQSNQPQHF.

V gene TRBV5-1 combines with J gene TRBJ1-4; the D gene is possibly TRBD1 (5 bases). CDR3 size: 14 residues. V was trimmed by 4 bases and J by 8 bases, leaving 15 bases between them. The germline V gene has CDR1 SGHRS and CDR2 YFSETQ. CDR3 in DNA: TGCGCCAGCAGCCCCGGGGGGGTCGGCGAAAAACTGTTTTTT. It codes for CASSPGGVGEKLFF.